Listed here are 20 T cell receptor beta chains from one sample, sequenced in a study of T cells in Graves' hyperthyroidism and ophthalmopathy. RNA transcripts were the template for amplifying TCR beta CDR3 regions. HTBI primers were the set used in a first-round RT-PCR of the TCR CDR3. Each CDR3 protein is one row after TCRdb ran MiXCR on the multiplex PCR reads. The table includes roughly 420,000 distinct CDR3 sequences, roughly 13% detected once. Specimen: blood. Receptors were obtained from a woman under 30 with Graves' hyperthyroidism.

This clonotype has only a few counts. As DNA, the CDR3 is TGTGCCAGCAGCTTAGTGGCAGGGGGCTACACCGGGGAGCTGTTTTTT. Residues: CASSLVAGGYTGELFF. This chain joins TRBV7-9 and TRBJ2-2, with 8 bases lining up with TRBD1. After removal of 1 base from V and 3 bases from J, the junction contained 4 bases not matched to a gene. Germline V gives CDR1 SEHNR, CDR2 FQNEAQ (reference sequence). The CDR3 covers 16 residues.

The rearrangement uses TRBV19 and TRBJ2-2, with D possibly TRBD2 on 5 matching bases. CDR3 length equals 15 residues. Germline V CDR1 and CDR2: LNHDA, SQIVND (reference sequence). Trimming shortened V by 4 bases and J by 6 bases, and 15 bases separated the two germline ends. The CDR3 protein is CASSTPGGAAGELFF. DNA of the CDR3: TGTGCCAGTAGTACCCCAGGAGGCGCAGCCGGGGAGCTGTTTTTT.

The gene calls are TRBV30 and TRBJ1-5, with unresolved D. Germline V gene data show CDR1 as GTSNPN and CDR2 as SVGIG (reference sequence). This CDR3 is built from 13 residues. The V end lost 4 bases, the J end lost 1 base, and 8 bases lay between the germline ends. In DNA, the CDR3 is TGTGCCTGGAAAGAAGGGAGCAATCAGCCCCAGCATTTT. It yields the protein CAWKEGSNQPQHF.

This clonotype appeared many times. The junction does not match germline at one end; this may be a read error. The V call is TRBV11-2, the J call TRBJ2-1; D possibly uses TRBD1 or TRBD2 (5 bases each). The CDR3 contains 12 residues. Germline CDR1 reads SGHAT; CDR2 reads FQNNGV. CDR3 sequence (DNA): TGTGCCAGCAGATCCGGGACCCTAAACCTGGTCTTC. Protein product: CASRSGTLNLVF.

This clonotype was counted a few times. The rearrangement uses TRBV7-8 and TRBJ1-4, with D perhaps TRBD1 (5 bases). CDR1 and CDR2 from the germline V gene are SGHVS and FQNEAQ. The CDR3 extends over 16 amino acids. V was pared by 0 bases and J by 10 bases, with 18 bases between. DNA for the CDR3: TGTGCCAGCAGCTTAGCGCTAATGGGTGGGGCGGGAAAACTGTTTTTT. The encoded protein is CASSLALMGGAGKLFF.

This clonotype was recorded at least ten times. The chain employs TRBV7-9 and TRBJ2-3; tentative D call: TRBD1 (6 bases). The V end was cut by 5 bases, the J end by 2 bases, with 11 bases between. This CDR3 has 14 residues. CDR1 is SEHNR and CDR2 is FQNEAQ in the germline V gene (reference sequence). Here the CDR3 reads CASSTGTFTDTQYF. The DNA for the CDR3 is TGTGCCAGCAGCACCGGGACATTCACAGATACGCAGTATTTT. The full variable domain, rest sourced from reference TRBV7-9 and TRBJ2-3, is DTGVSQNPRHKITKRGQNVTFRCDPISEHNRLYWYRQTLGQGPEFLTYFQNEAQLEKSRLLSDRFSAERPKGSFSTLEIQRTEQGDSAMYLCASSTGTFTDTQYFGPGTRLTVL.

This clonotype was observed many times. The DNA for the CDR3 is TGTGCCTGGACTGAGACAGGGACTTATCAGCCCCAGCATTTT. Translation gives CAWTETGTYQPQHF. This chain uses TRBV30 with TRBJ1-5, with 7 bases matching TRBD1. Germline V gene lookup returns CDR1 GTSNPN and CDR2 SVGIG (reference sequence). This CDR3 contains 14 residues. V trimming: 4 bases; J trimming: 5 bases; junction bases outside the gene matches: 8.

This clonotype occurred a few times. The genes are TRBV5-1 and TRBJ1-4, with a possible D match to TRBD1 (5 bases). Looked up from germline, CDR1 is SGHRS and CDR2 is YFSETQ. V was pared by 0 bases and J by 0 bases, with 12 bases between. The CDR3 spans 17 residues. DNA of the CDR3: TGCGCCAGCAGCTTGGACAGCGCAGGGTCAACTAATGAAAAACTGTTTTTT. Its protein product is CASSLDSAGSTNEKLFF. The full variable domain, in which reference TRBV5-1 and TRBJ1-4 provide the parts outside the CDR3, is KAGVTQTPRYLIKTRGQQVTLSCSPISGHRSVSWYQQTPGQGLQFLFEYFSETQRNKGNFPGRFSGRQFSNSRSEMNVSTLELGDSALYLCASSLDSAGSTNEKLFFGSGTQLSVL.

This clonotype was seen a few times. This chain joins TRBV5-1 and TRBJ2-2; D is perhaps TRBD1 or TRBD2 (6 bases each). The CDR3 extends over 15 amino acids. The V gene's germline CDR1 is SGHRS and CDR2 YFSETQ. V lost 0 bases and J lost 2, with 8 bases in between. The CDR3 loop reads CASSLVGGNTGELFF. CDR3 nucleotides: TGCGCCAGCAGCTTGGTCGGGGGCAACACCGGGGAGCTGTTTTTT.

This clonotype has at least ten counts. This chain joins TRBV12-3 or TRBV12-4 and TRBJ2-7, with 7 nucleotides matching TRBD1. The CDR3 totals 14 residues. The V and J ends lost 2 bases and 9 bases, in that order; junction bases with no gene match: 10. The CDR3 DNA sequence: TGTGCCAGCAGTTTACAGAGGGGGCTCTCGGGGCAGTACTTC. Translating gives CASSLQRGLSGQYF.

The V call is TRBV20-1, the J call TRBJ2-7; TRBD2 might be the D (7 bases). V lost 3 bases, J lost 2 bases, and 17 bases lay in between. From germline, CDR1 is DFQATT and CDR2 SNEGSKA (reference sequence). The CDR3 has 15 residues. The CDR3 protein is CSASGRLKGAYEQYF. CDR3 DNA: TGCAGTGCTAGCGGGAGGTTAAAGGGGGCCTACGAGCAGTACTTC.

The V and J genes are TRBV28 and TRBJ2-1; 10 positions match TRBD2. This CDR3 has 16 amino acids. Trimming took 2 bases from V and 9 from J; bases not matched to a gene: 10. Per the germline V gene, CDR1 is MDHEN and CDR2 is SYDVKM. The CDR3: CASSLLKREGRGEQFF. DNA for the CDR3: TGTGCCAGCAGTTTACTCAAGCGGGAGGGCCGGGGTGAGCAGTTCTTC.

V gene TRBV19 combines with J gene TRBJ2-1; TRBD1 matches 7 bases. CDR1 LNHDA and CDR2 SQIVND come from the germline V gene (reference sequence). The CDR3 runs 15 residues. V shed 3 bases and J 8 bases; nucleotides not matched to a gene: 10. This CDR3 reads CASSIQRGLVDEQFF. As DNA, the CDR3 is TGTGCCAGTAGTATCCAGAGGGGGCTCGTCGATGAGCAGTTCTTC.

This clonotype was counted at least ten times. The J gene is TRBJ2-1, the V gene TRBV12-5; 8 bases map to TRBD1. This CDR3 has 15 amino acids. Trimming cost V 6 bases and J 4 bases; bases outside gene matches: 8. Germline V gene sequence: CDR1 LGHNT, CDR2 FRNRAP. CDR3 region: CASGSGTGVYNEQFF. The CDR3 DNA sequence: TGTGCTAGTGGGTCCGGGACAGGAGTATACAATGAGCAGTTCTTC. Filled out from reference TRBV12-5 and TRBJ2-1, the complete variable domain reads DARVTQTPRHKVTEMGQEVTMRCQPILGHNTVFWYRQTMMQGLELLAYFRNRAPLDDSGMPKDRFSAEMPDATLATLKIQPSEPRDSAVYFCASGSGTGVYNEQFFGPGTRLTVL.

The rearrangement uses TRBV5-1 and TRBJ2-5, with 9 bases matching TRBD2. V was pared by 0 bases and J by 6 bases, with 9 bases of the junction left unmatched. Germline loops: CDR1 SGHRS, CDR2 YFSETQ. This CDR3 region has 16 residues. The CDR3 bases are TGCGCCAGCAGCTTGGAGTTTAGCGGGAGCAGGCAGACCCAGTACTTC. Its protein product is CASSLEFSGSRQTQYF.

The rearrangement links TRBV7-2 to TRBJ1-5; 10 nucleotides match TRBD1. The V and J ends lost 1 base and 2 bases, in that order; junction bases with no gene match: 8. The CDR3 loop spans 18 amino acids. CDR1 is SGHTA and CDR2 is FQGNSA in the germline V gene. CDR3 in DNA: TGTGCCAGCAGCTTAGATTCGACAGGGGGCATTGGCAATCAGCCCCAGCATTTT. Its protein product is CASSLDSTGGIGNQPQHF.

This clonotype was detected ten times or more. The chain recombines TRBV28 with TRBJ2-1; no clear D gene. This CDR3 spans 12 amino acids. Germline V gene sequence: CDR1 MDHEN, CDR2 SYDVKM. Deletions cut 2 bases from V and 9 bases from J, with 8 bases between. The CDR3, as DNA: TGTGCCAGCAGTTTACAGGCTAGTGAGCAGTTCTTC. This sequence encodes CASSLQASEQFF.

The V and J genes are TRBV9 and TRBJ2-5, with 9 bases matching TRBD1. CDR1 and CDR2 from the germline V gene are SGDLS and YYNGEE. Unmatched junction bases numbered 20, after V lost 2 bases and J lost 12 bases. This CDR3 has 17 residues. The CDR3: CASSVRIPRDRDLTEYF. CDR3 sequence (DNA): TGTGCCAGCAGCGTGAGGATACCCCGGGACAGGGACCTAACGGAGTACTTC. Full variable domain (outside the CDR3, taken from reference TRBV9 and TRBJ2-5): DSGVTQTPKHLITATGQRVTLRCSPRSGDLSVYWYQQSLDQGLQFLIQYYNGEERAKGNILERFSAQQFPDLHSELNLSSLELGDSALYFCASSVRIPRDRDLTEYFGPGTRLLVL.

About this clonotype itself: This may be a read error: a much more frequent sequence differs by one nucleotide. The rearrangement joins TRBV6-1 to TRBJ2-7, with D perhaps matching TRBD1 or TRBD2 (5 bases each). Deletions cut 7 bases from V and 2 bases from J, with 27 bases between. The CDR3 is 18 residues long. CDR1 is MNHNS and CDR2 is SASEGT in the germline V gene. CDR3 coding DNA: TGTGCCAGCATCTACGAACCCAGAGCCGGGACCGACGCCTACGAGCAGTACTTC. As protein: CASIYEPRAGTDAYEQYF.

The rearrangement joins TRBV2 to TRBJ1-6, with 8 positions matching TRBD1. Trimming took 1 base from V and 7 from J; bases not matched to a gene: 3. Germline CDR1 is SNHLY and CDR2 is FYNNEI. The CDR3 covers 15 residues. The CDR3, as DNA: TGTGCCAGCAGTGAAGGGGCAGGGGGCAATTCACCCCTCCACTTT. It is translated as CASSEGAGGNSPLHF.